Listed below are T cell receptor beta chains from one sample, sequenced in a study of T cell repertoires in cytomegalovirus infection. A single record per CDR3 protein comes from TCRdb applying MiXCR to the reads. Counted here are 150,000 to 200,000 distinct CDR3 sequences, about 21% occurring once; the ten biggest clones make up around 3.1%. The sample consisted of PBMCs. The origin of the receptors is a human donor in good health (CMV status not recorded). Some clones in this sample may be carry-over from other donors' samples. CDR3s include the opening cysteine and the closing phenylalanine or tryptophan. D genes are given only for firm matches. Some rows have no size entry. The others give once, few or many, or a class for an expanded clone.

size	V	J	D	DNA	CDR3
many	TRBV6-5	TRBJ2-1	TRBD2	TGTGCCAGCAGTTACGCAGATAGCGGGAATTCGCCCAATGAGCAGTTCTTC	CASSYADSGNSPNEQFF
few	TRBV28	TRBJ2-7	.	TGTGCCAGCAGACTGGAAGGCAGATGGGGTGTTGAGGGTTACGAGCAGTACTTC	CASRLEGRWGVEGYEQYF
.	TRBV2	TRBJ2-7	.	TGTGCCAGCAGTCCTCAGTCCGCCGAGCAGTACTTC	CASSPQSAEQYF
many	TRBV10-3	TRBJ2-1	TRBD2	TGTGCCACCGCTAGCGGGAGTACGGTCAATGAGCAGTTCTTC	CATASGSTVNEQFF
.	TRBV28	TRBJ2-3	.	TGTGCCAGCAGTTTACGTGGAGGGACAACTAGCACAGATACGCAGTATTTT	CASSLRGGTTSTDTQYF
few	TRBV5-6	TRBJ1-5	.	TGTGCCAGCAGCTCTGGGGGGCAGGGGCGACGGCAGCCCCAGCATTTT	CASSSGGQGRRQPQHF
.	TRBV20-1	TRBJ2-3	.	TGCAGTGCTAGATCCTACCCCGGATCAGATACGCAGTATTTT	CSARSYPGSDTQYF
few	TRBV6-5	TRBJ1-5	.	TGTGCCAGCAGTAACTCAGGCACTCGAGGCAATCAGCCCCAGCATTTT	CASSNSGTRGNQPQHF
many	TRBV28	TRBJ1-1	.	TGTGCCAGCAGCCTTACGGGGGCTGGGGGGGACACTGAAGCTTTCTTT	CASSLTGAGGDTEAFF
few	TRBV20-1	TRBJ2-5	TRBD2	TGCAGTGCTAGGACTACTAGCGGGGCCCAAGAGACCCAGTACTTC	CSARTTSGAQETQYF
few	TRBV7-9	TRBJ2-1	.	TGTGCCAGCAGCTTAGAGGTTAGCTCCTACAATGAGCAGTTCTTC	CASSLEVSSYNEQFF